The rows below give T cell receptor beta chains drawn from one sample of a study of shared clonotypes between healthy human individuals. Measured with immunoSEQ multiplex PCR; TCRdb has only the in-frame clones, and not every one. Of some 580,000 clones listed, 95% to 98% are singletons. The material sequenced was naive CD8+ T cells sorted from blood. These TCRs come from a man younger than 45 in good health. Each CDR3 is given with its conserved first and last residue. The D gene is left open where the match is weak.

CDR3 protein: CASRLGQGDAGELFF; CDR3 DNA: TGTGCCAGCAGGTTAGGCCAGGGGGACGCCGGGGAGCTGTTTTTT; D gene: TRBD1; V gene: TRBV11-2; J gene: TRBJ2-2
CDR3 protein: CASKEGRVATGELFF; CDR3 DNA: TGTGCCAGCAAAGAGGGCAGGGTAGCTACCGGGGAGCTGTTTTTT; D gene: .; V gene: TRBV27; J gene: TRBJ2-2
CDR3 protein: CASSLSGTGTASEAFF; CDR3 DNA: TGCGCCAGCAGCTTATCCGGGACAGGGACCGCCTCTGAAGCTTTCTTT; D gene: TRBD1; V gene: TRBV5-1; J gene: TRBJ1-1
CDR3 protein: CASSHEGQGFYEQYF; CDR3 DNA: TGCGCCAGCAGCCATGAGGGACAGGGGTTCTACGAGCAGTACTTC; D gene: TRBD1; V gene: TRBV4-3; J gene: TRBJ2-7
CDR3 protein: CASSRDAGSYEQYF; CDR3 DNA: TGTGCCAGCAGCCGCGACGCCGGCTCCTACGAGCAGTACTTC; D gene: .; V gene: TRBV7-9; J gene: TRBJ2-7
CDR3 protein: CASSLGARGESTEAFF; CDR3 DNA: TGTGCCAGCAGCTTAGGTGCCAGGGGGGAGTCCACTGAAGCTTTCTTT; D gene: TRBD1; V gene: TRBV7-8; J gene: TRBJ1-1
CDR3 protein: CASSGTVPGPNTEAFF; CDR3 DNA: TGTGCCAGCAGTGGGACGGTGCCAGGACCGAACACTGAAGCTTTCTTT; D gene: .; V gene: TRBV13; J gene: TRBJ1-1
CDR3 protein: CASSPTPLSGSSSYEQYF; CDR3 DNA: TGCGCCAGCAGCCCCACACCTCTGAGCGGGAGTTCCTCCTACGAGCAGTACTTC; D gene: TRBD2; V gene: TRBV4-1; J gene: TRBJ2-7
CDR3 protein: CASSEAGSGRGYEQYF; CDR3 DNA: TGCGCCAGCAGTGAGGCAGGTAGCGGGAGGGGCTACGAGCAGTACTTC; D gene: TRBD2; V gene: TRBV10-2; J gene: TRBJ2-7
CDR3 protein: CSVETGNSYEQYF; CDR3 DNA: TGCAGCGTTGAAACAGGGAACTCCTACGAGCAGTACTTC; D gene: .; V gene: TRBV29-1; J gene: TRBJ2-7
CDR3 protein: CASSPRRNEQFF; CDR3 DNA: TGTGCCAGCAGCCCCCGGAGGAATGAGCAGTTCTTC; D gene: .; V gene: TRBV7-9; J gene: TRBJ2-1
CDR3 protein: CASSPRGGSLQETQYF; CDR3 DNA: TGTGCCAGCTCACCCCGCGGGGGGTCCCTCCAAGAGACCCAGTACTTC; D gene: TRBD2; V gene: TRBV18; J gene: TRBJ2-5
CDR3 protein: CASSALRDSSNQPQHF; CDR3 DNA: TGTGCCAGCAGCGCCCTAAGGGACAGCAGCAATCAGCCCCAGCATTTT; D gene: TRBD1; V gene: TRBV11-2; J gene: TRBJ1-5
CDR3 protein: CASSLRGLYEQYF; CDR3 DNA: TGCGCCAGCAGCTTGAGGGGGCTCTACGAGCAGTACTTC; D gene: TRBD1; V gene: TRBV5-1; J gene: TRBJ2-7
CDR3 protein: CASSALNGHTGELFF; CDR3 DNA: TGTGCCAGCAGCGCCCTCAACGGTCACACCGGGGAGCTGTTTTTT; D gene: .; V gene: TRBV9; J gene: TRBJ2-2